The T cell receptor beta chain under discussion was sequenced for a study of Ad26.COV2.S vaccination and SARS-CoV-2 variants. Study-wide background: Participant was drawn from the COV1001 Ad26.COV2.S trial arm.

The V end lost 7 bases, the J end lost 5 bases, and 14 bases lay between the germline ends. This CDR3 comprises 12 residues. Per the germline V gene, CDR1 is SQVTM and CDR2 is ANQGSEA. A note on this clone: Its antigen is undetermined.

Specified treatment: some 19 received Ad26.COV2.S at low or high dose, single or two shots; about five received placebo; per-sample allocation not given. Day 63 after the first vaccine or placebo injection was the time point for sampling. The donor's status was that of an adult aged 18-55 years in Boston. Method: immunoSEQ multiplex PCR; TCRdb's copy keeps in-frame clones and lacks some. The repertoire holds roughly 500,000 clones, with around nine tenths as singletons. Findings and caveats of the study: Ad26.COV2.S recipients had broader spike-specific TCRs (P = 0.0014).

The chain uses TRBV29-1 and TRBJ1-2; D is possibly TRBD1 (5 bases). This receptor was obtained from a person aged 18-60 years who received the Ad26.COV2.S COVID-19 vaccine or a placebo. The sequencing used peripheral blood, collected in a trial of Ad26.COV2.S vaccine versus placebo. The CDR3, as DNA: TGCAGCGCCCTGGGGCAGGGATATGGCTACACCTTC. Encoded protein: CSALGQGYGYTF.